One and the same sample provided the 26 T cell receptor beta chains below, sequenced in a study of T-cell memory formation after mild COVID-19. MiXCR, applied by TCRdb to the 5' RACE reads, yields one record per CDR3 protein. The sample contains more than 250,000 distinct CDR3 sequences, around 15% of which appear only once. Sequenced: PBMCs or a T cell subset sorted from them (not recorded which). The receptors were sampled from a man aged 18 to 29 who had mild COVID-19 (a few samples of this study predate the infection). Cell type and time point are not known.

CDR3 DNA sequence: TGCGCCAGCAGCCTCGGTTCTCGCGGCTACAATGAGCAGTTCTTC. Translation: CASSLGSRGYNEQFF. The chain recombines TRBV5-1 with TRBJ2-1; no firm D call. The CDR3 extends over 15 amino acids. V lost 4 bases to trimming and J lost 3 bases, with 14 bases between them. Germline lookup yields CDR1 SGHRS and CDR2 YFSETQ.

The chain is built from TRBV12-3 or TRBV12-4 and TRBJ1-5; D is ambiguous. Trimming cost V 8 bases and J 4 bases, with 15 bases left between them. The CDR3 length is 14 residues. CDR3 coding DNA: TGTGCCAGCTCTGGTTCAGGCGGAAATCAGCCCCAGCATTTT. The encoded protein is CASSGSGGNQPQHF.

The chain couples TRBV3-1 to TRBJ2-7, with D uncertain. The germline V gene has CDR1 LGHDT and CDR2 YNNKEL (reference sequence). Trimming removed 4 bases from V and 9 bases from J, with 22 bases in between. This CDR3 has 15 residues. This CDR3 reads CASSPTLSWLRVQYF. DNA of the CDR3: TGTGCCAGCAGCCCGACCTTGTCATGGCTACGAGTGCAGTACTTC.

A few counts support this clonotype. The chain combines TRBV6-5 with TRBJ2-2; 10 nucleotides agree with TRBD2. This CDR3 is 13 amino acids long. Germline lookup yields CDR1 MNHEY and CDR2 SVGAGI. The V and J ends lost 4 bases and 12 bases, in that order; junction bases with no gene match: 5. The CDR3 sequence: CASSFLAGVKLFF. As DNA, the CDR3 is TGTGCCAGCAGTTTTCTAGCGGGGGTAAAGCTGTTTTTT.

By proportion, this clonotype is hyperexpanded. The chain's CDR3 is CASSLEGYGTPAEAFF. DNA of the CDR3: TGTGCCAGCAGCTTGGAAGGGTACGGGACGCCGGCTGAAGCTTTCTTT. J is TRBJ1-1 and V is TRBV5-6, with D perhaps TRBD1 (5 bases). The germline V and J ends were trimmed by 0 bases and 6 bases, with 18 bases remaining between them. This CDR3 is built from 16 residues. Germline assignment: CDR1 SGHDT and CDR2 YYEEEE.

This chain's CDR3 is CASSWGQTQETQYF. In DNA, the CDR3 is TGCGCCAGCAGCTGGGGACAGACCCAAGAGACCCAGTACTTC. The chain is built from TRBV5-1 and TRBJ2-5; 7 bases are a match to TRBD1. Germline V CDR1 and CDR2: SGHRS, YFSETQ. There are 14 residues in the CDR3. V trimming: 3 bases; J trimming: 1 base; junction bases outside the gene matches: 3.

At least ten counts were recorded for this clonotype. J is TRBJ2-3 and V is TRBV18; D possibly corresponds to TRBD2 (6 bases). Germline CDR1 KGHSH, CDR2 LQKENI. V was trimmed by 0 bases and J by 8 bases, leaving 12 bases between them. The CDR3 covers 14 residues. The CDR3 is CASSPPLAGGTQYF. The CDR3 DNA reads TGTGCCAGCTCACCACCACTAGCAGGAGGTACGCAGTATTTT.

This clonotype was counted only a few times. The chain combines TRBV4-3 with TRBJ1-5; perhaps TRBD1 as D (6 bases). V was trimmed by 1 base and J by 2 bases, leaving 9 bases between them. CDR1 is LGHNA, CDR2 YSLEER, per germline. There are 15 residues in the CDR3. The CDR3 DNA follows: TGCGCCAGCAGCCAAGCGACAGGCCGCAATCAGCCCCAGCATTTT. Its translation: CASSQATGRNQPQHF.

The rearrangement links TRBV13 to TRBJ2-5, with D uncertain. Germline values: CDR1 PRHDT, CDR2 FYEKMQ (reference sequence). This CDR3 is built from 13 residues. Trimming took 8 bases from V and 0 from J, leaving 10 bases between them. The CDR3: CASQIGYQETQYF. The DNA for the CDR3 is TGTGCCAGCCAGATCGGGTACCAAGAGACCCAGTACTTC.

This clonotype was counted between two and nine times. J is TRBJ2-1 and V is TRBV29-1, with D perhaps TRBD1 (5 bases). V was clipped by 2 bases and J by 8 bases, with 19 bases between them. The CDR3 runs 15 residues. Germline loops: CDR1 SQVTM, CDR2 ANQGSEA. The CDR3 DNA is TGCAGCGTTGAATACGACAGAGAAGCACAATATGAGCAGTTCTTC. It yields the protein CSVEYDREAQYEQFF.

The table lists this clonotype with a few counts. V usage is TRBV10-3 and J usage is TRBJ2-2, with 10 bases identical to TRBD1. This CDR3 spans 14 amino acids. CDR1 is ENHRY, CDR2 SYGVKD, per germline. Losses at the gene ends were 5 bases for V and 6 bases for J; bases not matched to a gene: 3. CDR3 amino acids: CAISSGTGAGELFF. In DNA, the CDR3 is TGTGCCATCAGTTCCGGGACAGGGGCCGGGGAGCTGTTTTTT.

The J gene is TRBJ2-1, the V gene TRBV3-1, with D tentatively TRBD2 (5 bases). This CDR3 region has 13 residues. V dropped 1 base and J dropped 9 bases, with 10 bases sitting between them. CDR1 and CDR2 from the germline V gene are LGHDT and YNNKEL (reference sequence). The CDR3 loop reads CASSQGRAGEQFF. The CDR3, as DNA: TGTGCCAGCAGCCAAGGAAGGGCGGGTGAGCAGTTCTTC.

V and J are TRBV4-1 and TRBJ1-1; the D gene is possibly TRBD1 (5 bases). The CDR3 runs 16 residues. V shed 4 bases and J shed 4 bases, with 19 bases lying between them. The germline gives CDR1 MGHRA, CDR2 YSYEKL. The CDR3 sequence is CASSRSPGGVGTEAFF. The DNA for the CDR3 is TGCGCCAGCAGCCGCTCCCCGGGAGGGGTCGGCACTGAAGCTTTCTTT.

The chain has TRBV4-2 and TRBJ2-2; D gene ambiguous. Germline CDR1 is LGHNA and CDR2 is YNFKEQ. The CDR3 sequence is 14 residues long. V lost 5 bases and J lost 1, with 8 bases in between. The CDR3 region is CASSATENTGELFF. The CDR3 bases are TGTGCCAGCAGCGCCACAGAGAACACCGGGGAGCTGTTTTTT.

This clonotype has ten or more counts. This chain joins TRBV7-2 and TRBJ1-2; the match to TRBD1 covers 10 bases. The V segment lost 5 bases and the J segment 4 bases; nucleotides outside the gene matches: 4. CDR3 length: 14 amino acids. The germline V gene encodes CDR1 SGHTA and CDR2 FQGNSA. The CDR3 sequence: CASSARDRGYGYTF. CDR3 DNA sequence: TGTGCCAGCAGCGCCCGGGACAGGGGCTATGGCTACACCTTC.

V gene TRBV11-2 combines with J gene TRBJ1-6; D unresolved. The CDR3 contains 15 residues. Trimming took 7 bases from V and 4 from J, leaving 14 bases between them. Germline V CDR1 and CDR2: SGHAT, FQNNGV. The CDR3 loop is CASTPPREYNSPLHF. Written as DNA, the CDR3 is TGTGCCAGCACCCCCCCACGAGAATATAATTCACCCCTCCACTTT.

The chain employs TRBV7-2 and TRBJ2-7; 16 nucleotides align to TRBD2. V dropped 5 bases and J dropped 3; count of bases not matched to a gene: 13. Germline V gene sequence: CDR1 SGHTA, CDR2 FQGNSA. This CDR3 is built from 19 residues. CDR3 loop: CASSQGTSGGALVSYEQYF. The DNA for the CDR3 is TGTGCCAGCAGCCAAGGGACTAGCGGGGGGGCGTTAGTTAGCTACGAGCAGTACTTC.

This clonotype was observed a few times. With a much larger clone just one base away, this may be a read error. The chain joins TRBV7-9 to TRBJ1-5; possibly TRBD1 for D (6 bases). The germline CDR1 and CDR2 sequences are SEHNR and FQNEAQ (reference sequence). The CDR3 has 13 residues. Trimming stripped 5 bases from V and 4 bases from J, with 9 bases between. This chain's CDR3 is CASSRQENQPQHF. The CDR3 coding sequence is TGTGCCAGCAGCCGACAGGAGAATCAGCCCCAGCATTTT. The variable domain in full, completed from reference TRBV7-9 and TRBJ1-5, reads DTGVSQNPRHKITKRGQNVTFRCDPISEHNRLYWYRQTLGQGPEFLTYFQNEAQLEKSRLLSDRFSAERPKGSFSTLEIQRTEQGDSAMYLCASSRQENQPQHFGDGTRLSIL.

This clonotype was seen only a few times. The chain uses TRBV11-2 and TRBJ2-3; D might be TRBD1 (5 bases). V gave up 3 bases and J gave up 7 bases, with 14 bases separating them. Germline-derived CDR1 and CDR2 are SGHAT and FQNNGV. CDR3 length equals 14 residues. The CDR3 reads CASSLSAQAHTQYF. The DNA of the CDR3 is TGTGCCAGCAGCTTGTCGGCACAGGCGCATACGCAGTATTTT.

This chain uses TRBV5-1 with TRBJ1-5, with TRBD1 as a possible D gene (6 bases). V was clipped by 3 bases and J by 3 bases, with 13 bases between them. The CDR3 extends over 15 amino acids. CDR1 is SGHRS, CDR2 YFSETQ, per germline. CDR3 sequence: CASSSSGGINQPQHF. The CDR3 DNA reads TGCGCCAGCAGCTCCTCGGGGGGCATCAATCAGCCCCAGCATTTT.

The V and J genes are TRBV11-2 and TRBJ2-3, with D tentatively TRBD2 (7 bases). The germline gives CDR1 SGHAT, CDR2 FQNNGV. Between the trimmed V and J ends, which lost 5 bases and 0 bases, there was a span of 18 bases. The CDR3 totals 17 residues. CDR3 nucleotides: TGTGCCAGCAGCCCAATCGGGGGGCACCTTAGCACAGATACGCAGTATTTT. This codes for CASSPIGGHLSTDTQYF.

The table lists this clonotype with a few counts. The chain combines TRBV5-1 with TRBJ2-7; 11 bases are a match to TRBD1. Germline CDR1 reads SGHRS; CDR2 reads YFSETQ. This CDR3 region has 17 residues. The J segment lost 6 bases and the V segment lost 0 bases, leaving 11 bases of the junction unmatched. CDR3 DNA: TGCGCCAGCAGCTTGGGGCTCTCGGGACAGGGGGGGACCGAGCAGTACGTC. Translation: CASSLGLSGQGGTEQYV.

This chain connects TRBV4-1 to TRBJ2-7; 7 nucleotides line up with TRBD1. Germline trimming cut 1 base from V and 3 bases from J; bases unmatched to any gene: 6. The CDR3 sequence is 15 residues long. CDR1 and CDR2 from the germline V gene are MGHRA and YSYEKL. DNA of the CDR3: TGCGCCAGCAGCCAAGTTCGGGACAGCAGCTACGAGCAGTACTTC. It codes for CASSQVRDSSYEQYF.

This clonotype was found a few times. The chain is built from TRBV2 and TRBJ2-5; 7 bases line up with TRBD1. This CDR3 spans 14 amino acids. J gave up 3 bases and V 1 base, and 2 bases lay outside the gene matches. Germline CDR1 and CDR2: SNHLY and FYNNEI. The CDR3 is CASSEVQGEETQYF. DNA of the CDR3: TGTGCCAGCAGTGAAGTCCAGGGGGAAGAGACCCAGTACTTC.

The CDR3 loop is CASGLPSGLAGGDEQFF. The DNA for the CDR3 is TGTGCTAGTGGTTTGCCATCGGGACTAGCGGGGGGCGATGAGCAGTTCTTC. V and J are TRBV12-5 and TRBJ2-1; 15 positions match TRBD2. This CDR3 contains 17 residues. V gave up 2 bases and J gave up 8 bases; unmatched junction bases: 7. Germline assignment: CDR1 LGHNT and CDR2 FRNRAP. The whole variable domain, filled in from reference TRBV12-5 and TRBJ2-1, reads DARVTQTPRHKVTEMGQEVTMRCQPILGHNTVFWYRQTMMQGLELLAYFRNRAPLDDSGMPKDRFSAEMPDATLATLKIQPSEPRDSAVYFCASGLPSGLAGGDEQFFGPGTRLTVL.

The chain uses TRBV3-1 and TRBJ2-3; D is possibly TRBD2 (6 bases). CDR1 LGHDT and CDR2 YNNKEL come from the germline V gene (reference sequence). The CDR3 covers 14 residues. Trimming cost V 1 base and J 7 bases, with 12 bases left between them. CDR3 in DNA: TGTGCCAGCAGCCAAGCAGACGGGGGATATACGCAGTATTTT. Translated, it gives CASSQADGGYTQYF.